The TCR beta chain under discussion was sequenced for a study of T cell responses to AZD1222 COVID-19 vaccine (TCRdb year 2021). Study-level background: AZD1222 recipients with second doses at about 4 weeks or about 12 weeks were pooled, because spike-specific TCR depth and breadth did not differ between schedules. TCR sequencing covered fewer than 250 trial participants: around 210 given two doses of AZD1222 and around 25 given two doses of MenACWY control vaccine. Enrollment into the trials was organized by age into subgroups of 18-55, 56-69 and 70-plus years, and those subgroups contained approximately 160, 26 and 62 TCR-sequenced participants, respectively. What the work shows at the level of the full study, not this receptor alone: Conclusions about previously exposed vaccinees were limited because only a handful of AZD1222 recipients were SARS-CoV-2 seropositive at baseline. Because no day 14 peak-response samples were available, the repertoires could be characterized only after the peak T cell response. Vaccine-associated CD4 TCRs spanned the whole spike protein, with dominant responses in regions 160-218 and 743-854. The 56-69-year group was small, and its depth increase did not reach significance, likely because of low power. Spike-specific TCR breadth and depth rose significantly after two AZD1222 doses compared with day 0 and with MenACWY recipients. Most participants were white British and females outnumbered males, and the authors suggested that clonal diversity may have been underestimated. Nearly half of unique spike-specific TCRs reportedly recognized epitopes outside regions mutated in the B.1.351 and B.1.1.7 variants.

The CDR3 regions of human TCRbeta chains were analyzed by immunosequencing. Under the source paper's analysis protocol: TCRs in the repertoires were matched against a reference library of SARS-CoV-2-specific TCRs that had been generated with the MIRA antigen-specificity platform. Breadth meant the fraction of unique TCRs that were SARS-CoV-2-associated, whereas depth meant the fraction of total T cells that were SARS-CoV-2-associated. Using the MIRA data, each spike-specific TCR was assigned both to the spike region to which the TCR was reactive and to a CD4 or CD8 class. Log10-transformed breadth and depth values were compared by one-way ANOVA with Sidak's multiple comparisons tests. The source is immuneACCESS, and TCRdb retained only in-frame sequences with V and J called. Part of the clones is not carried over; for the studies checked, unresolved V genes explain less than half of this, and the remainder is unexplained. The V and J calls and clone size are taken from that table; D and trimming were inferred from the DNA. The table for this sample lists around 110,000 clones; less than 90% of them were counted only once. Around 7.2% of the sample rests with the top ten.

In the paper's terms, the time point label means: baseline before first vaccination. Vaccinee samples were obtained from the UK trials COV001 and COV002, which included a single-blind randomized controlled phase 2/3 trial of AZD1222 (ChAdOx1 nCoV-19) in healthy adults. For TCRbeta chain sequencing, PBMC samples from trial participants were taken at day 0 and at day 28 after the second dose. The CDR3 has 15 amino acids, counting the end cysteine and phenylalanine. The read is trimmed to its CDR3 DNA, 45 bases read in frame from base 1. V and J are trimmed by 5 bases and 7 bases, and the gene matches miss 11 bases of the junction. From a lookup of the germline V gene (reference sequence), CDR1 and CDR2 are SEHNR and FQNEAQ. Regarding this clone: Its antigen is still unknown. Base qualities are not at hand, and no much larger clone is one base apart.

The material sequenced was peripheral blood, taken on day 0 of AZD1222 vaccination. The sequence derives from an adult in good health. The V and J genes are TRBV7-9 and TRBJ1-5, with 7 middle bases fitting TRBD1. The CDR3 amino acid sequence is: CASSQGGRARQPQHF. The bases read TGTGCCAGCAGCCAAGGGGGCAGGGCGCGCCAGCCCCAGCATTTT.